This is a list of T cell receptor beta chains from one sample in a study of blood T cell repertoires in COVID-19. Data came from immunoSEQ multiplex PCR; TCRdb stores just in-frame clones and leaves some out. Among approximately 170,000 clones, 70% to 90% were seen once, and the ten largest hold approximately 7.7%. The sample consisted of peripheral blood. The source of these receptors is a man in his forties who had recovered from COVID-19. Both conserved end residues are part of each CDR3. The D gene is left open where the match is weak. Expanded clones get a size class; other rows say once, few or many, or leave the size out.

D gene	CDR3 length	clone size	V gene	J gene	CDR3 DNA	CDR3 protein
-	11	-	TRBV6-5	TRBJ1-1	TGTGCCAGCAGCGGAGGGGATGAAGCTTTCTTT	CASSGGDEAFF
-	16	-	TRBV9	TRBJ1-3	TGTGCCAGCACCCCGGGGGGCAGGGGCGATGGAAACACCATATATTTT	CASTPGGRGDGNTIYF
-	11	-	TRBV28	TRBJ2-7	TGTGCCAGCAGTGTAAGCGACGAGCAGTACTTC	CASSVSDEQYF
-	14	-	TRBV10-3	TRBJ1-1	TGTGCCATCAGTGAGTATCAGGGAGGCACTGAAGCTTTCTTT	CAISEYQGGTEAFF
-	13	-	TRBV6-5	TRBJ1-1	TGTGCCAGTAGGGGGGGAATGAACACTGAAGCTTTCTTT	CASRGGMNTEAFF
TRBD1	14	-	TRBV6-5	TRBJ2-7	TGTGCCAGCAGCCCCCGGGACAGGGTCCACGAGCAGTACTTC	CASSPRDRVHEQYF
-	13	-	TRBV5-1	TRBJ2-7	TGCGCCAGCAGCTTCGAGAGTTCCTACGAGCAGTACTTC	CASSFESSYEQYF
-	13	-	TRBV18	TRBJ1-2	TGTGCCAGCTCAAGGGACACGGACTATGGCTACACCTTC	CASSRDTDYGYTF
TRBD1	15	-	TRBV19	TRBJ2-7	TGTGCCAGTAGTATAGTAGGGACAGGCACCTACGAGCAGTACTTC	CASSIVGTGTYEQYF
-	13	-	TRBV2	TRBJ1-5	TGTGCCAGCAGAAACAGGGCCGAGCAGCCCCAGCATTTT	CASRNRAEQPQHF
TRBD2	15	once	TRBV5-1	TRBJ2-2	TGCGCCAGCAGCGTGACTAGCGGAACCACCGGGGAGCTGTTTTTT	CASSVTSGTTGELFF
TRBD1	17	-	TRBV7-2	TRBJ1-1	TGTGCCAGCAGCTTACGGGGGGGGACAGCTACGAACACTGAAGCTTTCTTT	CASSLRGGTATNTEAFF
-	14	-	TRBV7-9	TRBJ1-6	TGTGCCAGCAGCTTCACGGGGGTAAATTCACCCCTCCACTTT	CASSFTGVNSPLHF
-	14	-	TRBV6-5	TRBJ1-3	TGTGCCAGCAGTTACTCTGGGAGAGGAAACACCATATATTTT	CASSYSGRGNTIYF
-	14	once	TRBV2	TRBJ2-3	TGTGCCAGCAGTGTGTCGGACTCGGCAGATACGCAGTATTTT	CASSVSDSADTQYF
TRBD2	15	-	TRBV20-1	TRBJ2-3	TGCAGTGCTAGTCCTAGCGGGAGGGCCGGAGATACGCAGTATTTT	CSASPSGRAGDTQYF
-	16	-	TRBV5-8	TRBJ2-2	TGTGCCAGCAGCCCGGTACACTATACCTCCACCGGGGAGCTGTTTTTT	CASSPVHYTSTGELFF
-	15	-	TRBV27	TRBJ1-5	TGTGCCAGCAGTTTAAGCAGGGCAAGCAATCAGCCCCAGCATTTT	CASSLSRASNQPQHF
TRBD2	18	-	TRBV4-3	TRBJ2-2	TGCGCCAGCAGCCACGTGACTAGCGGGAGCGGTTTCACCGGGGAGCTGTTTTTT	CASSHVTSGSGFTGELFF
-	12	many	TRBV5-6	TRBJ1-4	TGTGCCAGCAGCTTGGGGAGTGAAAAACTGTTTTTT	CASSLGSEKLFF
-	13	-	TRBV27	TRBJ2-7	TGTGCCAGCAGTCCGCCGGAGAGCTCCGAGCAGTACTTC	CASSPPESSEQYF
TRBD2	14	-	TRBV7-3	TRBJ2-3	TGTGCCAGCAGCTTAGGAACTAGCGGGGCTACGCAGTATTTT	CASSLGTSGATQYF
-	18	-	TRBV23-1	TRBJ2-6	TGCGCCAGCAGTCACTCCAGCTTGGGACACTCTGGGGCCAACGTCCTGACTTTC	CASSHSSLGHSGANVLTF
TRBD2	16	-	TRBV11-1	TRBJ2-3	TGTGCCAGCAGCTTCCTGACTAGCGGGTCGACAGATACGCAGTATTTT	CASSFLTSGSTDTQYF
-	14	-	TRBV10-1	TRBJ1-3	TGCGCCAGCCATGGGCAGATCTCTGGAAACACCATATATTTT	CASHGQISGNTIYF
TRBD1	14	-	TRBV28	TRBJ1-2	TGTGCCAGCAGTGCCCCGGGACAGGGGTATGGCTACACCTTC	CASSAPGQGYGYTF
-	16	once	TRBV10-2	TRBJ1-5	TGCGCCAGCAGTGAGTCCCCACCCCCGGAGAGTCAGCCCCAGCATTTT	CASSESPPPESQPQHF
-	15	-	TRBV5-1	TRBJ1-2	TGCGCCAGCAGTTCGGGGACACCCAGTAACTATGGCTACACCTTC	CASSSGTPSNYGYTF
-	14	-	TRBV7-2	TRBJ1-3	TGTGCCAGCAGCTTGGAGAGCTCTGGAAACACCATATATTTT	CASSLESSGNTIYF
TRBD1	15	-	TRBV25-1	TRBJ1-2	TGTGCCAGCAGTGATTGGACAGGGGGAAGAAGTGGCTACACCTTC	CASSDWTGGRSGYTF
-	14	once	TRBV11-2	TRBJ2-3	TGTGCCAGCAGCAGGGGAGGTAACACAGATACGCAGTATTTT	CASSRGGNTDTQYF
-	14	-	TRBV11-3	TRBJ1-3	TGTGCCAGCAGTTTTAGGACAGCGAGAAACACCATATATTTT	CASSFRTARNTIYF
TRBD1	14	-	TRBV7-2	TRBJ1-5	TGTGCCAGCAGCACGACAGGGGGCCCACAGCCCCAGCATTTT	CASSTTGGPQPQHF
-	14	-	TRBV6-5	TRBJ1-1	TGTGCCAGCAGTTACCGGTTGAGGGACACTGAAGCTTTCTTT	CASSYRLRDTEAFF
TRBD1	17	-	TRBV6-2/TRBV6-3	TRBJ1-5	TGTGCCAGCAGTTCCGGGACAGGGGTCTATAGCAATCAGCCCCAGCATTTT	CASSSGTGVYSNQPQHF
-	15	-	TRBV11-2	TRBJ2-7	TGTGCCAGCAGCACCTACAGGACGCCTAAGGGCGAGCAGTACTTC	CASSTYRTPKGEQYF
TRBD1	15	-	TRBV9	TRBJ1-2	TGTGCCAGCAGCCCGCCCTCAACAGGGGGAGATGGCTACACCTTC	CASSPPSTGGDGYTF
-	15	-	TRBV28	TRBJ2-3	TGTGCCAGCAGTTTAGATCGCTCTTCGGGTAAGACGCAGTATTTT	CASSLDRSSGKTQYF
-	14	-	TRBV10-3	TRBJ1-3	TGTGCCATCACGGGGGAGTGGGCTGGAAACACCATATATTTT	CAITGEWAGNTIYF
TRBD2	14	-	TRBV9	TRBJ2-7	TGTGCCAGCAGCGTAGGGGCGGGAGGGTATGAGCAGTACTTC	CASSVGAGGYEQYF
TRBD1	14	once	TRBV27	TRBJ1-2	TGTGCCAGCACCCCGGGACAGGGAGCCGTCGGCTACACCTTC	CASTPGQGAVGYTF